The 7 T cell receptor beta chains reported below all come from one sample, sequenced in a study of T cells in Graves' hyperthyroidism and ophthalmopathy. Amplification targeted TCR beta CDR3 regions from RNA transcripts. An initial round of RT-PCR targeting the TCR CDR3 relied on the HTBI primer set. TCRdb independently ran MiXCR on the multiplex PCR reads; one entry per CDR3 protein. The data hold 500,000 to 800,000 distinct CDR3 sequences, with about 14% observed a single time. The sample comprised blood. The receptors shown here come from a woman between 45 and 65 years old with Graves' ophthalmopathy.

V gene TRBV6-2 or TRBV6-3 combines with J gene TRBJ2-7; D is possibly TRBD1 or TRBD2 (5 bases each). The ends were cut back, 6 bases at V and 3 bases at J, with 15 bases in the middle. This CDR3 comprises 14 residues. Germline V gene lookup returns CDR1 MNHEY and CDR2 SVGEGT. The CDR3 nucleotides are TGTGCCAGCAGAACTAGGGACGGATACTACGAGCAGTACTTC. Residues: CASRTRDGYYEQYF.

The chain carries TRBV11-2 and TRBJ1-1, with TRBD1 matching over 7 bases. CDR1 and CDR2 from the germline V gene are SGHAT and FQNNGV. The CDR3 is 13 amino acids. The CDR3 DNA follows: TGTAGATCAGGGGGAAGGTTGGACACTGAAGCTTTCTTT. Protein product: CRSGGRLDTEAFF.

The J gene is TRBJ2-1, the V gene TRBV4-1, with no clear D. CDR1 is MGHRA and CDR2 is YSYEKL in the germline V gene. The CDR3 loop spans 14 amino acids. Trimming shortened V by 0 bases and J by 9 bases, and 12 bases separated the two germline ends. The CDR3 coding sequence is TGCGCCAGCAGCCAAGATGTCGGCGTTTCTGAGCAGTTCTTC. Its translation: CASSQDVGVSEQFF.

The V call is TRBV20-1, the J call TRBJ2-7, with D possibly TRBD1 on 6 matching bases. There are 13 residues in the CDR3. Germline V gives CDR1 DFQATT, CDR2 SNEGSKA (reference sequence). The V end lost 3 bases, the J end lost 3 bases, and 12 bases lay between the germline ends. The DNA of the CDR3 is TGCAGTGCTAGTGCCGGACAGAACTACGAGCAGTACTTC. It translates to CSASAGQNYEQYF.

About this clonotype itself: With a much larger clone just one base away, this may be a read error. V and J are TRBV20-1 and TRBJ1-5; D gene ambiguous. CDR1 DFQATT and CDR2 SNEGSKA come from the germline V gene (reference sequence). The CDR3 is 15 amino acids. In DNA form, the CDR3 reads TGCAGTGCTAGAGATTGGCCCCATAGCAATCGGCCCCAGCATTTT. Translated, it gives CSARDWPHSNRPQHF.

This clonotype was seen a few times. The chain carries TRBV7-3 and TRBJ2-1; the match to TRBD2 covers 8 bases. The V and J ends lost 2 bases and 5 bases, in that order; junction bases with no gene match: 8. The CDR3 loop spans 16 amino acids. In germline, CDR1 is SGHTA, CDR2 FQGTGA. The CDR3 region is CASSLFGSGTHNEQFF. CDR3 DNA sequence: TGTGCCAGCAGCTTATTTGGTAGCGGGACCCACAATGAGCAGTTCTTC. Together with reference TRBV7-3 and TRBJ2-1, the CDR3 gives the full variable domain: GAGVSQTPSNKVTEKGKYVELRCDPISGHTALYWYRQSLGQGPEFLIYFQGTGAADDSGLPNDRFFAVRPEGSVSTLKIQRTERGDSAVYLCASSLFGSGTHNEQFFGPGTRLTVL.

This chain joins TRBV9 and TRBJ2-6; D gene ambiguous. The CDR3 is 15 residues long. Trimming took 4 bases from V and 0 from J, leaving 8 bases between them. Germline values: CDR1 SGDLS, CDR2 YYNGEE. CDR3 residues: CASSHTSSGANVLTF. In nucleotides, the CDR3 is TGTGCCAGCAGCCATACTTCCTCTGGGGCCAACGTCCTGACTTTC.